The 29 T cell receptor beta chains below all came from one sample that was sequenced in a study of control samples from healthy donors and cancer patients. Generated by immunoSEQ multiplex PCR, the TCRdb table keeps only in-frame clones and is missing some. Counted here are fewer than 50,000 clones, approximately 92% occurring once; the ten biggest clones make up about 0.8%. Material for sequencing was PBMCs. These receptors were collected from a man aged 25 to 40 with colorectal cancer.

This chain links TRBV7-9 with TRBJ2-7; 7 bases are shared with TRBD2. The CDR3 consists of 13 residues. Germline V gene sequence: CDR1 SEHNR, CDR2 FQNEAQ (reference sequence). The V and J ends lost 5 bases and 0 bases, in that order; junction bases with no gene match: 1. CDR3 in DNA: TGTGCCAGCAGCCGGGGGGTCTCCTACGAGCAGTACTTC. It is translated as CASSRGVSYEQYF. Full variable domain (rest looked up from reference TRBV7-9 and TRBJ2-7): DTGVSQNPRHKITKRGQNVTFRCDPISEHNRLYWYRQTLGQGPEFLTYFQNEAQLEKSRLLSDRFSAERPKGSFSTLEIQRTEQGDSAMYLCASSRGVSYEQYFGPGTRLTVT.

The gene calls are TRBV5-8 and TRBJ1-5; 8 bases fit TRBD1. Germline CDR1 SGHTS, CDR2 YDEGEE. J lost 5 bases, V lost 4 bases, and 5 bases had no gene match. This CDR3 has 14 amino acids. The CDR3 nucleotides read TGTGCCAGCAGCACCGGGACAGGTTATCAGCCCCAGCATTTT. It encodes CASSTGTGYQPQHF.

The V call is TRBV19, the J call TRBJ1-2; 7 nucleotides line up with TRBD1. The junction had 4 bases not matched to a gene; V was cut back by 3 bases and J by 0 bases. CDR3 length: 15 amino acids. Germline values: CDR1 LNHDA, CDR2 SQIVND (reference sequence). CDR3 protein: CASSIGQAPNYGYTF. The CDR3 DNA reads TGTGCCAGTAGTATCGGACAGGCCCCTAACTATGGCTACACCTTC.

The chain uses TRBV5-1 and TRBJ2-7; D unresolved. Trimming took off 0 bases at V and 1 base at J, with 8 bases between the two ends. The CDR3 runs 14 residues. Germline assignment: CDR1 SGHRS and CDR2 YFSETQ. The CDR3 sequence: CASSLARSSYEQYF. CDR3 in DNA: TGCGCCAGCAGCTTGGCCAGGAGTTCCTACGAGCAGTACTTC.

The gene calls are TRBV18 and TRBJ1-2, with no clear D. CDR1 is KGHSH, CDR2 LQKENI, per germline. This CDR3 has 16 residues. V lost 3 bases and J lost 3, with 17 bases in between. The DNA of the CDR3 is TGTGCCAGCTCACCCCGATCGGAAGGTCTTTACTATGGCTACACCTTC. Its protein is CASSPRSEGLYYGYTF.

The chain links TRBV6-4 to TRBJ1-1, with 8 bases lining up with TRBD1. Germline-derived CDR1 and CDR2 are MRHNA and SNTAGT. The CDR3 has 17 residues. V trimming: 4 bases; J trimming: 1 base; junction bases outside the gene matches: 11. The CDR3 is CASSGLEQGVANTEAFF. The CDR3 DNA follows: TGTGCCAGCAGTGGTCTCGAACAGGGGGTTGCGAACACTGAAGCTTTCTTT.

The CDR3 DNA sequence: TGTGCCAGCAATAGGGCTAGCGGGGGCAATGAGCAGTTCTTC. Translation gives CASNRASGGNEQFF. V is TRBV6-6 and J is TRBJ2-1, with 10 bases matching TRBD2. The V segment lost 7 bases and the J segment 6 bases; nucleotides outside the gene matches: 6. CDR3 length: 14 amino acids. CDR1 and CDR2 from the germline V gene are MNHNY and SVGAGI (reference sequence).

This clone was recorded only once. J is TRBJ1-5 and V is TRBV23-1, with no clear D. TRBV23-1 is treated as an ORF (open reading frame) with a function not yet certain. The ends were cut back, 4 bases at V and 0 bases at J, with 10 bases in the middle. This CDR3 is built from 15 residues. CDR3 sequence reads: CASSLVGVSNQPQHF. The CDR3 DNA reads TGCGCCAGCAGTCTGGTAGGAGTTAGCAATCAGCCCCAGCATTTT.

The CDR3 loop reads CASSFTGVVNEQFF. The CDR3 coding sequence is TGTGCCAGCAGCTTTACTGGGGTGGTCAATGAGCAGTTCTTC. V and J are TRBV7-2 and TRBJ2-1, with D uncertain. The CDR3 runs to 14 residues. V lost 3 bases, J lost 6 bases, and 12 bases lay in between. Looked up from germline, CDR1 is SGHTA and CDR2 is FQGNSA.

The chain uses TRBV5-4 and TRBJ2-7, with D perhaps matching TRBD1 (5 bases). This CDR3 has 14 amino acids. The V gene's germline CDR1 is SGHNT and CDR2 YYREEE (reference sequence). V was shortened by 0 bases and J by 0 bases, with 7 bases between the two germline ends. This CDR3 reads CASSLGDSSYEQYF. The CDR3 DNA reads as TGTGCCAGCAGCTTGGGTGACAGCTCCTACGAGCAGTACTTC.

The chain couples TRBV5-1 to TRBJ2-1; D is possibly TRBD2 (6 bases). With 2 bases removed from V and 5 bases from J, the gap between germline ends came to 11 bases. Germline V gives CDR1 SGHRS, CDR2 YFSETQ. The CDR3 is made up of 14 amino acids. The CDR3 loop is CASSLGREDNEQFF. The CDR3 region has the DNA TGCGCCAGCAGCTTAGGCAGGGAGGACAATGAGCAGTTCTTC.

This chain links TRBV25-1 with TRBJ2-1, with D perhaps matching TRBD2 (5 bases). The germline CDR1 and CDR2 sequences are MGHDK and SYGVNS. With 3 bases removed from V and 2 bases from J, the gap between germline ends came to 8 bases. The CDR3 covers 14 residues. The CDR3 is CASSDPGAYNEQFF. CDR3 DNA sequence: TGTGCCAGCAGTGATCCCGGGGCCTACAATGAGCAGTTCTTC.

The chain uses TRBV6-1 and TRBJ1-4, with 12 bases identical to TRBD1. The CDR3 extends over 19 amino acids. Unmatched junction bases numbered 10, after V lost 2 bases and J lost 3 bases. Germline V gene data show CDR1 as MNHNS and CDR2 as SASEGT. CDR3 nucleotide sequence: TGTGCCAGCAGTGAAAAGTGGGACAGGGGGCAGAGGGCTAATGAAAAACTGTTTTTT. Its translation: CASSEKWDRGQRANEKLFF.

Worth noting for this clone: This same CDR3 is encoded by further DNA sequences in the sample. J is TRBJ2-2 and V is TRBV5-1; D tentatively fits TRBD1 or TRBD2 (7 bases each). Germline-derived CDR1 and CDR2 are SGHRS and YFSETQ. V gave up 3 bases and J gave up 4 bases, with 13 bases separating them. The CDR3 runs to 15 residues. The CDR3 nucleotides are TGCGCCAGCAGCTCGGCAGGGGGGGGCACCGGGGAGCTGTTTTTT. Protein: CASSSAGGGTGELFF.

V usage is TRBV27 and J usage is TRBJ1-5; unclear D gene. Germline V gives CDR1 MNHEY, CDR2 SMNVEV (reference sequence). Trimming cost V 8 bases and J 0 bases, with 11 bases left between them. The CDR3 loop spans 14 amino acids. CDR3 sequence (DNA): TGTGCCAGCCATGGGGTTGGTAGCAATCAGCCCCAGCATTTT. The encoded protein is CASHGVGSNQPQHF.

The rearrangement links TRBV7-2 to TRBJ1-1; D call uncertain. V was pared by 5 bases and J by 10 bases, with 14 bases between. Germline V lookup: CDR1 SGHTA, CDR2 FQGNSA. This CDR3 has 12 residues. CDR3 nucleotides: TGTGCCAGCAGCCCTTATGGGAGACCAGCTTTCTTT. Its protein is CASSPYGRPAFF. The whole variable domain, filled in from reference TRBV7-2 and TRBJ1-1, reads GAGVSQSPSNKVTEKGKDVELRCDPISGHTALYWYRQSLGQGLEFLIYFQGNSAPDKSGLPSDRFSAERTGGSVSTLTIQRTQQEDSAVYLCASSPYGRPAFFGQGTRLTVV.

The chain has TRBV9 and TRBJ1-3, with 10 bases lining up with TRBD1. The V gene end was trimmed by 4 bases and the J gene end by 0 bases; junction bases not matched to a gene: 7. The CDR3 is 17 residues long. CDR1 SGDLS and CDR2 YYNGEE come from the germline V gene. The CDR3 spells CASSRRQGAISGNTIYF. The CDR3 bases are TGTGCCAGCAGCCGTAGACAGGGGGCCATCTCTGGAAACACCATATATTTT.

The chain joins TRBV10-1 to TRBJ2-7; no clear D gene. The CDR3 sequence is 13 residues long. Germline lookup yields CDR1 WNHNN and CDR2 SYGVQD (reference sequence). V was cut by 4 bases and J by 4 bases, with 11 bases left in between. The CDR3, as DNA: TGCGCCAGCAGTGCCCCGACTGGATACGAGCAGTACTTC. This gives the protein CASSAPTGYEQYF.

This rearrangement joins TRBV19 to TRBJ2-2, with TRBD1 identical over 9 bases. Losses at the gene ends were 9 bases for V and 6 bases for J; bases not matched to a gene: 11. Looked up from germline, CDR1 is LNHDA and CDR2 is SQIVND (reference sequence). CDR3 length: 15 residues. CDR3 sequence: CASDRGSPWAGELFF. DNA for the CDR3: TGTGCCAGCGACAGGGGGAGCCCTTGGGCCGGGGAGCTGTTTTTT.

The chain is built from TRBV3-1 (or the pseudogene TRBV3-2) and TRBJ1-2; D gene unclear. V gave up 1 base and J gave up 0 bases, with 12 bases separating them. The CDR3 has 16 residues. Per germline, CDR1 LGHDT and CDR2 YNNKEL (reference sequence). CDR3 bases: TGTGCCAGCAGCCAAGGGGAGAACCTAGCTAACTATGGCTACACCTTC. This gives the protein CASSQGENLANYGYTF.

V and J are TRBV4-1 and TRBJ1-3, with D perhaps TRBD1 (5 bases). The CDR3 totals 17 residues. Germline V gives CDR1 MGHRA, CDR2 YSYEKL. V lost 6 bases, J lost 4 bases, and 22 bases lay in between. The CDR3 is CASSLLLPGARGNTIYF. The CDR3 DNA is TGCGCCAGCAGTCTTCTCCTCCCCGGGGCGCGAGGAAACACCATATATTTT.

The chain combines TRBV2 with TRBJ2-4; D is perhaps TRBD1 or TRBD2 (5 bases each). With 5 bases removed from V and 6 bases from J, the gap between germline ends came to 11 bases. Germline V gene lookup returns CDR1 SNHLY and CDR2 FYNNEI. The CDR3 is 13 amino acids. CDR3: CASSPGTLNIQYF. CDR3 nucleotide sequence: TGTGCCAGCAGTCCCGGGACCCTAAACATTCAGTACTTC.

This chain connects TRBV7-6 to TRBJ2-7, with 11 nucleotides matching TRBD2. Per the germline V gene, CDR1 is SGHVS and CDR2 is FNYEAQ. V was pared by 8 bases and J by 4 bases, with 10 bases of the junction left unmatched. The length of the CDR3 is 15 residues. This CDR3 reads CASGPGTSGSYEQYF. The CDR3, as DNA: TGTGCCAGCGGCCCTGGGACTAGCGGTTCTTACGAGCAGTACTTC.

The chain uses TRBV6-5 and TRBJ2-1, with D hard to call. The germline V gene has CDR1 MNHEY and CDR2 SVGAGI. The CDR3 has 14 residues. V was clipped by 7 bases and J by 0 bases, with 10 bases between them. In DNA form, the CDR3 reads TGTGCCAGCACCCGTGGAAGCTCCTACAATGAGCAGTTCTTC. Translating it yields CASTRGSSYNEQFF.

The CDR3: CASSGTGSTEAFF. CDR3 nucleotides: TGTGCCAGCAGCGGCACAGGGAGCACTGAAGCTTTCTTT. The rearrangement joins TRBV5-4 to TRBJ1-1; a possible D gene is TRBD1 (6 bases). Germline lookup yields CDR1 SGHNT and CDR2 YYREEE (reference sequence). V was cut by 4 bases and J by 4 bases, with 11 bases left in between. The CDR3 consists of 13 residues.

This clone was seen a single time. V and J are TRBV7-2 and TRBJ2-3; D perhaps matches TRBD2 (5 bases). The CDR3 totals 15 residues. Trimming shortened V by 2 bases and J by 2 bases, and 11 bases separated the two germline ends. Germline assignment: CDR1 SGHTA and CDR2 FQGNSA. The CDR3 is CASSLRSGNTDTQYF. CDR3 sequence (DNA): TGTGCCAGCAGCTTACGTTCGGGGAACACAGATACGCAGTATTTT.

V gene TRBV27 combines with J gene TRBJ2-7; D remains unclear. In germline, CDR1 is MNHEY, CDR2 SMNVEV (reference sequence). Trimming cost V 0 bases and J 7 bases, with 10 bases left between them. This CDR3 is 13 amino acids long. The CDR3 DNA reads TGTGCCAGCAGTTTATCAAGGCAGAAAGAGCAGTACTTC. Translated: CASSLSRQKEQYF.

The genes are TRBV19 and TRBJ2-3; unclear D gene. The V and J ends lost 4 bases and 1 base respectively, with 6 bases between them. CDR1 and CDR2 from the germline V gene are LNHDA and SQIVND (reference sequence). The CDR3 contains 13 residues. As DNA, the CDR3 is TGTGCCAGTAGTACACAAGGCACAGATACGCAGTATTTT. Translation gives CASSTQGTDTQYF.

The chain carries TRBV4-3 and TRBJ1-2, with 7 positions matching TRBD1. With V trimmed by 0 bases and J by 6 bases, 10 bases remained unmatched. The germline gives CDR1 LGHNA, CDR2 YSLEER. CDR3 length: 16 residues. CDR3 DNA: TGCGCCAGCAGCCAAGAGACAGGGTCTCGGCCTCATGGCTACACCTTC. Residues: CASSQETGSRPHGYTF.